The 24 T cell receptor beta chains below come from one sample, sequenced in a study of blood T cell repertoires in COVID-19 (dated by TCRdb to 2020 to 2022). The library was made by the immunoSEQ multiplex PCR assay. TCRdb holds this immuneACCESS table with in-frame rearrangements only. Some clones are missing; in checked studies, unresolved V genes explain under half, and the rest has no known cause. The sample profile shows around 180,000 clones; over 75% of them were found once. Together, the top ten hold less than 8% of the sample. Material: peripheral blood. The receptor set was obtained from an elderly man with COVID-19, enrolled during active disease.

CDR3 sequence (DNA): TGTGCCAGCAGCCGGCCCCCTGCGGCCGGGGCCAACGTCCTGACTTTC. It codes for CASSRPPAAGANVLTF. The rearrangement joins TRBV5-4 to TRBJ2-6; D is ambiguous. V lost 4 bases and J 4 bases, leaving 15 bases between the germline ends. The CDR3 is made up of 16 amino acids. Per the germline V gene, CDR1 is SGHNT and CDR2 is YYREEE (reference sequence). The whole variable domain, filled in from reference TRBV5-4 and TRBJ2-6, reads ETGVTQSPTHLIKTRGQQVTLRCSSQSGHNTVSWYQQALGQGPQFIFQYYREEENGRGNFPPRFSGLQFPNYSSELNVNALELDDSALYLCASSRPPAAGANVLTFGAGSRLTVL.

This clone was recorded a few times. This sequence joins TRBV28 and TRBJ2-7; 8 bases fit TRBD1. CDR1 and CDR2 from the germline V gene are MDHEN and SYDVKM. The CDR3 length is 15 residues. V lost 4 bases, J lost 2 bases, and 7 bases stayed unmatched. The CDR3 nucleotides are TGTGCCAGCAGTTGGGGACAGGCCCCTGCCTACGAGCAGTACTTC. Amino acids: CASSWGQAPAYEQYF.

The V call is TRBV28, the J call TRBJ2-5, with 7 nucleotides matching TRBD2. The CDR3 totals 15 residues. The V segment lost 5 bases and the J segment 5 bases; nucleotides outside the gene matches: 11. From germline, CDR1 is MDHEN and CDR2 SYDVKM. CDR3 residues: CASSPLGGGAETQYF. The CDR3 DNA follows: TGTGCCAGCAGTCCCCTTGGGGGGGGAGCTGAGACCCAGTACTTC.

This chain connects TRBV6-5 to TRBJ2-3, with a tentative D call TRBD2 (6 bases). Trimming left V 7 bases short and J 4 bases short, with 6 bases between. There are 11 residues in the CDR3. Germline V gene lookup returns CDR1 MNHEY and CDR2 SVGAGI. CDR3 region: CASTSADTQYF. The DNA of the CDR3 is TGTGCCAGCACTAGCGCAGATACGCAGTATTTT.

This clone was observed a single time. This chain connects TRBV12-3 or TRBV12-4 to TRBJ1-5; D uncertain. The CDR3 is made up of 13 amino acids. The germline V and J ends were trimmed by 6 bases and 0 bases, with 6 bases remaining between them. CDR3 sequence: CASSPYSNQPQHF. DNA for the CDR3: TGTGCCAGCAGCCCTTATAGCAATCAGCCCCAGCATTTT.

This clone turned up a few times. The rearrangement links TRBV7-9 to TRBJ1-5, with 7 bases identical to TRBD1. V lost 5 bases and J lost 1; bases outside the gene matches: 2. The germline CDR1 and CDR2 sequences are SEHNR and FQNEAQ (reference sequence). CDR3 size: 14 residues. The CDR3 DNA reads as TGTGCCAGCAGCAAACAGGGGAGCAATCAGCCCCAGCATTTT. This codes for CASSKQGSNQPQHF.

V gene TRBV6-5 combines with J gene TRBJ1-5; D ambiguous. CDR1 and CDR2 from the germline V gene are MNHEY and SVGAGI. V was trimmed by 7 bases and J by 4 bases, leaving 11 bases between them. The CDR3 loop spans 13 amino acids. The CDR3 spells CASNTGFNQPQHF. The CDR3 DNA reads TGTGCCAGCAATACGGGGTTTAATCAGCCCCAGCATTTT.

V and J are TRBV6-1 and TRBJ1-2; D unresolved. Trimming pared 4 bases from V and 4 bases from J, leaving 19 bases between. The CDR3 runs to 16 residues. CDR1 MNHNS and CDR2 SASEGT come from the germline V gene. The chain's CDR3 is CASSVVDLLRGYGYTF. CDR3 DNA sequence: TGTGCCAGCAGTGTGGTGGATCTCCTGCGCGGCTATGGCTACACCTTC.

V is TRBV18 and J is TRBJ1-5; TRBD1 is a possible D gene (6 bases). This CDR3 has 16 residues. CDR1 KGHSH and CDR2 LQKENI come from the germline V gene. The germline V and J ends were trimmed by 5 bases and 0 bases, with 14 bases remaining between them. CDR3 region: CASSSSTGNSNQPQHF. CDR3 nucleotide sequence: TGTGCCAGCTCATCGAGTACAGGGAATAGCAATCAGCCCCAGCATTTT.

This chain uses TRBV7-3 with TRBJ2-5; 8 bases map to TRBD1. The V gene's germline CDR1 is SGHTA and CDR2 FQGTGA. V was clipped by 3 bases and J by 5 bases; unmatched bases: 8. The CDR3 spans 15 residues. The CDR3 DNA sequence: TGTGCCAGCAGCTTGACTTCGGACAGGGCGGAGACCCAGTACTTC. It is translated as CASSLTSDRAETQYF.

This clone has a single count. The chain recombines TRBV6-2 or TRBV6-3 with TRBJ1-1; TRBD1 is a possible D gene (6 bases). With 5 bases removed from V and 6 bases from J, the gap between germline ends came to 22 bases. From germline, CDR1 is MNHEY and CDR2 SVGEGT. The CDR3 extends over 16 amino acids. CDR3: CASSHDRNPPWAEAFF. CDR3 nucleotide sequence: TGTGCCAGCAGTCACGACAGGAACCCCCCGTGGGCTGAAGCTTTCTTT.

J is TRBJ1-1 and V is TRBV7-2; no definite D call. Trimming left V 5 bases short and J 2 bases short, with 9 bases between. CDR1 is SGHTA, CDR2 FQGNSA, per germline. The CDR3 runs 13 residues. DNA for the CDR3: TGTGCCAGCAGCCCCCCGGGTAACACTGAAGCTTTCTTT. Its translation is CASSPPGNTEAFF.

In its sample, this clone was seen once. The chain couples TRBV11-2 to TRBJ2-5, with a possible D match to TRBD1 (6 bases). V gave up 1 base and J gave up 4 bases, with 19 bases separating them. CDR1 and CDR2 from the germline V gene are SGHAT and FQNNGV. The CDR3 spans 17 residues. Written as DNA, the CDR3 is TGTGCCAGCAGCTTAGGAGATGGCAGGGGCCGCCGAGAGACCCAGTACTTC. It codes for CASSLGDGRGRRETQYF.

The chain carries TRBV27 and TRBJ2-7; 10 nucleotides align to TRBD1. V lost 8 bases to trimming and J lost 0 bases; unmatched junction nucleotides: 4. CDR1 and CDR2 from the germline V gene are MNHEY and SMNVEV (reference sequence). CDR3 length: 14 residues. In DNA form, the CDR3 reads TGTGCCAGCGCTAGGACAGGGGGCTCCTACGAGCAGTACTTC. Translated: CASARTGGSYEQYF.

The genes are TRBV3-1 (or the pseudogene TRBV3-2) and TRBJ2-3; 11 nucleotides match TRBD1. This CDR3 spans 16 amino acids. CDR1 and CDR2 from the germline V gene are LGHDT and YNNKEL (reference sequence). V was pared by 5 bases and J by 2 bases, with 6 bases of the junction left unmatched. CDR3: CASSSLDRGPTDTQYF. The CDR3 region has the DNA TGTGCCAGCAGCTCTTTGGACAGGGGGCCCACAGATACGCAGTATTTT.

The chain is built from TRBV18 and TRBJ1-3; 7 bases match TRBD1. In germline, CDR1 is KGHSH, CDR2 LQKENI. The CDR3 length is 14 residues. Unmatched junction bases numbered 2, after V lost 3 bases and J lost 3 bases. The CDR3: CASSPGTDGNTIYF. The CDR3 coding sequence is TGTGCCAGCTCACCCGGGACAGATGGAAACACCATATATTTT.

In this sample, this clone turned up a few times. The gene calls are TRBV28 and TRBJ1-1; D remains ambiguous. The CDR3 runs 14 residues. Germline CDR1 is MDHEN and CDR2 is SYDVKM. Trimming shortened V by 3 bases and J by 0 bases, and 8 bases separated the two germline ends. The CDR3 is CASSLFTVNTEAFF. In DNA, the CDR3 is TGTGCCAGCAGTTTGTTCACGGTGAACACTGAAGCTTTCTTT.

The V and J genes are TRBV2 and TRBJ1-6; tentative D call: TRBD1 (6 bases). The CDR3 spans 15 residues. Trimming shortened V by 4 bases and J by 6 bases, and 13 bases separated the two germline ends. Germline V gene lookup returns CDR1 SNHLY and CDR2 FYNNEI. The CDR3 DNA reads as TGTGCCAGCAGTGCTTGGGGGACAAGTAATTCACCCCTCCACTTT. Translating it yields CASSAWGTSNSPLHF.

This chain uses TRBV27 with TRBJ2-7, with 9 bases identical to TRBD1. V dropped 1 base and J dropped 1; count of bases not matched to a gene: 8. This CDR3 spans 17 amino acids. Per the germline V gene, CDR1 is MNHEY and CDR2 is SMNVEV (reference sequence). Written as DNA, the CDR3 is TGTGCCAGCAGTTTATTTGGGACAGGGCGGGTTTCCTACGAGCAGTACTTC. It codes for CASSLFGTGRVSYEQYF.

This chain links TRBV7-8 with TRBJ1-1; TRBD1 matches at 7 bases. The germline CDR1 and CDR2 sequences are SGHVS and FQNEAQ. This CDR3 has 16 residues. Losses at the gene ends were 1 base for V and 1 base for J; bases not matched to a gene: 6. CDR3 in amino acids: CASSLEKGTENTEAFF. For the CDR3, the DNA is TGTGCCAGCAGCTTAGAAAAAGGGACAGAGAACACTGAAGCTTTCTTT.

The chain recombines TRBV5-4 with TRBJ1-2, with 8 bases lining up with TRBD1. Germline V gene sequence: CDR1 SGHNT, CDR2 YYREEE (reference sequence). CDR3 length equals 15 residues. V shed 0 bases, J shed 8 bases, and the junction held 9 bases outside the gene matches. CDR3 DNA: TGTGCCAGCAGCTTGGAGTTCACTGGGACAGGAGGCTACACCTTC. Amino acid sequence: CASSLEFTGTGGYTF. Complete variable domain (other parts from reference TRBV5-4 and TRBJ1-2): ETGVTQSPTHLIKTRGQQVTLRCSSQSGHNTVSWYQQALGQGPQFIFQYYREEENGRGNFPPRFSGLQFPNYSSELNVNALELDDSALYLCASSLEFTGTGGYTFGSGTRLTVV.

The chain carries TRBV4-1 and TRBJ1-2; 9 nucleotides agree with TRBD1. CDR3 length equals 15 residues. Germline CDR1 MGHRA, CDR2 YSYEKL. With V trimmed by 1 base and J by 5 bases, 5 bases remained unmatched. CDR3 residues: CASSQATGGGYGYTF. The DNA of the CDR3 is TGCGCCAGCAGCCAAGCCACAGGGGGCGGATATGGCTACACCTTC.

The chain combines TRBV7-2 with TRBJ2-7; D is perhaps TRBD1 (6 bases). This CDR3 region has 18 residues. V was cut by 1 base and J by 0 bases, with 19 bases left in between. From germline, CDR1 is SGHTA and CDR2 FQGNSA. The DNA of the CDR3 is TGTGCCAGCAGCTTAGTAAGGGGGTTGGGGGTGAGCTCCTACGAGCAGTACTTC. Protein sequence: CASSLVRGLGVSSYEQYF. Looking up the rest from reference TRBV7-2 and TRBJ2-7 gives the full variable domain: GAGVSQSPSNKVTEKGKDVELRCDPISGHTALYWYRQSLGQGLEFLIYFQGNSAPDKSGLPSDRFSAERTGGSVSTLTIQRTQQEDSAVYLCASSLVRGLGVSSYEQYFGPGTRLTVT.

The rearrangement joins TRBV4-2 to TRBJ1-2; TRBD1 might be the D (5 bases). Germline-derived CDR1 and CDR2 are LGHNA and YNFKEQ. The CDR3 has 19 amino acids. Between the trimmed V and J ends, which lost 0 bases and 4 bases, there was a span of 24 bases. The CDR3: CASSQDERGSAITTYGYTF. As DNA, the CDR3 is TGTGCCAGCAGCCAAGATGAGCGGGGGAGTGCGATAACCACCTATGGCTACACCTTC.